The sequence of this T cell receptor (beta chain) was determined in a study of blood T cells in healthy people across ages. Next came a second PCR, run for roughly 6 to 11 cycles, which used a sample-barcoded 5' primer along with a J-beta primer mix. TCRdb reprocessed the 5' RACE reads with MiXCR, giving one entry per CDR3 protein. The sample has over 1,200,000 distinct CDR3 sequences, 59% seen once; the top ten hold roughly 6.3%. Donors each provided about 10 milliliters of peripheral blood. CDR3 length: 13 amino acids. Germline V gives CDR1 MNHEY, CDR2 SMNVEV (reference sequence). V shed 6 bases and J 5 bases; nucleotides not matched to a gene: 6.

The chain is built from TRBV27 and TRBJ1-1, with TRBD1 identical over 7 bases. Sequencing input: blood. This receptor was taken from a man aged 18 to 29 in good health. Here the CDR3 reads CASSTVRGTEAFF. DNA of the CDR3: TGTGCCAGCAGCACGGTCAGGGGGACTGAAGCTTTCTTT.